This T cell receptor beta chain was documented in a study of blood T cell repertoires in COVID-19. Study in general: The United States, Italy and Spain provided the acute and convalescent COVID-19 samples. Sources were T cells, B-cell-depleted T cells, or PBMCs; the material itself was cDNA or gDNA.

As originally analysed: From reference gene primer amplification, estimates of nucleated cell counts were derived. The protocol was immunoSEQ multiplex PCR, while the TCRdb copy is restricted to in-frame clones and leaves out a portion. V, J and clone size are those of that table, while D and trimming were read from the DNA. The profile shows roughly 180,000 clones, roughly 80% of them singletons. V was trimmed by 5 bases and J by 5 bases, leaving 12 bases between them. The CDR3 has 13 residues. What was sequenced was peripheral blood. The clonotype comes from a woman in her twenties or thirties with acute or convalescent COVID-19. V and J are TRBV12-3 or TRBV12-4 and TRBJ1-1; D ambiguous. The CDR3 here is CASSLIPGTEAFF. CDR3 in DNA: TGTGCCAGCAGTCTCATTCCCGGGACTGAAGCTTTCTTT.